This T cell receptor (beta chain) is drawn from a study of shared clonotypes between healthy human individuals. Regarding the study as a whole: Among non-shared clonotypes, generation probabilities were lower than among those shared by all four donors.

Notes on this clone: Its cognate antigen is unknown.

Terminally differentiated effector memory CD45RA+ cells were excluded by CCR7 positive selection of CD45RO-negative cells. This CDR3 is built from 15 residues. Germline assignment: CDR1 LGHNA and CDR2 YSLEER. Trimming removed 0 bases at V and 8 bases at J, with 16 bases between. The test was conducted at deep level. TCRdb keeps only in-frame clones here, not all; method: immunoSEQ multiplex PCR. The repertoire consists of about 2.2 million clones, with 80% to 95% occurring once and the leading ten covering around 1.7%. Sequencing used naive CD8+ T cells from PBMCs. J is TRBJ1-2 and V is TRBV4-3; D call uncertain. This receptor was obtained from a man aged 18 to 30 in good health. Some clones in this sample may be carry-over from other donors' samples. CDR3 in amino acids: CASSQDADLAEGYTF. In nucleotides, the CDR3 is TGCGCCAGCAGCCAAGATGCAGATCTGGCCGAGGGCTACACCTTC.